The next 20 T cell receptor beta chains were all read from a single sample in a study of beta chain features in type 1 diabetes. Study results and caveats: Researchers report that Type 1 diabetes patients had moderately but significantly shorter TCRB CDR3s across all four CD4+ subsets.

Reverse transcription of all isolated RNA meant that expressed TCRB transcripts were sequenced. Here immunoSEQ multiplex PCR was the method, and the copy in TCRdb shows in-frame clones only, minus some. This sample yields about 180,000 clones, of which approximately 8% are seen a single time; roughly 0.97% belongs to the top ten. Their antigens remain unidentified. The sample taken for sequencing was central memory CD4+ T cells from blood. Every receptor here comes from a woman aged 40 to 49 with type 1 diabetes.

The genes are TRBV4-3 and TRBJ1-5, with a weak D call TRBD1 (5 bases). CDR1 LGHNA and CDR2 YSLEER come from the germline V gene. Trimming removed 6 bases from V and 4 bases from J, with 10 bases in between. The CDR3 length is 13 residues. The CDR3: CASSFGQNQPQHF. The CDR3 DNA is TGCGCCAGCAGTTTCGGACAAAATCAGCCCCAGCATTTT.

This clone was observed a handful of times. The chain has TRBV7-2 and TRBJ2-5, with D maybe TRBD1 (7 bases). This CDR3 has 15 residues. V lost 3 bases and J 5 bases, leaving 16 bases between the germline ends. Per the germline V gene, CDR1 is SGHTA and CDR2 is FQGNSA. CDR3 in amino acids: CASSFNRGGGETQYF. The CDR3 DNA reads TGTGCCAGCAGCTTTAACAGGGGAGGCGGCGAGACCCAGTACTTC.

This clone was found a few times. The rearrangement joins TRBV4-2 to TRBJ2-1; 7 nucleotides line up with TRBD2. The CDR3 runs to 17 residues. V dropped 5 bases and J dropped 3; count of bases not matched to a gene: 13. Germline V gene data show CDR1 as LGHNA and CDR2 as YNFKEQ. CDR3 coding DNA: TGTGCCAGCAGCACCTTAGACAGCGGGGTCATCTACAATGAGCAGTTCTTC. This encodes CASSTLDSGVIYNEQFF.

This clone was observed a handful of times. The V call is TRBV4-3, the J call TRBJ1-1; D not resolved. V was pared by 0 bases and J by 0 bases, with 14 bases between. The CDR3 runs 17 residues. CDR1 is LGHNA and CDR2 is YSLEER in the germline V gene. CDR3 sequence reads: CASSQDTAGSMNTEAFF. CDR3 nucleotide sequence: TGCGCCAGCAGCCAAGATACAGCGGGCTCTATGAACACTGAAGCTTTCTTT.

This clone occurred many times. This rearrangement joins TRBV9 to TRBJ2-1, with TRBD2 matching 10 bases. The CDR3 is made up of 13 amino acids. Germline-derived CDR1 and CDR2 are SGDLS and YYNGEE. With 8 bases clipped from V and 15 bases from J, the junction kept 14 bases outside the gene matches. In DNA, the CDR3 is TGTGCCAGTAAGGGGTCGGCTAGCGGGAGTATGTTCTTC. Translated, it gives CASKGSASGSMFF.

V gene TRBV4-3 combines with J gene TRBJ1-5; weak D call: TRBD1 (5 bases). Looked up from germline, CDR1 is LGHNA and CDR2 is YSLEER. Trimming removed 0 bases at V and 7 bases at J, with 10 bases between. This CDR3 has 14 amino acids. CDR3 in amino acids: CASSQDQGTQPQHF. For the CDR3, the DNA is TGCGCCAGCAGCCAAGATCAGGGAACCCAGCCCCAGCATTTT.

This sequence joins TRBV5-6 and TRBJ1-2; 7 nucleotides align to TRBD1. Germline trimming cut 3 bases from V and 13 bases from J; bases unmatched to any gene: 15. The CDR3 covers 14 residues. Germline V lookup: CDR1 SGHDT, CDR2 YYEEEE. CDR3 sequence (DNA): TGTGCCAGCAGCTCAACCCTGTCAGACAGGGCTGGCACCTTC. As protein: CASSSTLSDRAGTF.

The chain uses TRBV6-6 and TRBJ1-1; TRBD1 matches at 7 bases. Germline trimming cut 2 bases from V and 1 base from J; bases unmatched to any gene: 1. The germline V gene has CDR1 MNHNY and CDR2 SVGAGI (reference sequence). The CDR3 spans 14 residues. The CDR3, as DNA: TGTGCCAGCAGTTACAGACAGGGGAACACTGAAGCTTTCTTT. This encodes CASSYRQGNTEAFF.

This clone has only a few counts. The chain links TRBV7-2 to TRBJ1-2; 8 bases align to TRBD1. This CDR3 is 14 amino acids long. Losses at the gene ends were 5 bases for V and 2 bases for J; bases not matched to a gene: 4. The V gene's germline CDR1 is SGHTA and CDR2 FQGNSA. The DNA for the CDR3 is TGTGCCAGCAGCGGGCGGGACAGGAACTATGGCTACACCTTC. As protein: CASSGRDRNYGYTF.

This clone has more than one count but fewer than ten. The V gene is TRBV4-3, the J gene TRBJ1-6; D possibly corresponds to TRBD1 (5 bases). Germline V gene lookup returns CDR1 LGHNA and CDR2 YSLEER. Trimming removed 0 bases from V and 7 bases from J, with 10 bases in between. The CDR3 extends over 15 amino acids. CDR3 sequence reads: CASSQEGGINSPLHF. The CDR3 DNA sequence: TGCGCCAGCAGCCAAGAGGGGGGAATCAATTCACCCCTCCACTTT.

The rearrangement joins TRBV7-2 to TRBJ2-2; D is unresolved. V lost 6 bases to trimming and J lost 1 base, with 12 bases between them. This CDR3 region has 15 residues. Germline V gives CDR1 SGHTA, CDR2 FQGNSA. DNA of the CDR3: TGTGCCAGCAGTCCTAGGTCACTGAACACCGGGGAGCTGTTTTTT. Translation gives CASSPRSLNTGELFF.

The chain employs TRBV2 and TRBJ1-1, with TRBD1 matching over 8 bases. The CDR3 consists of 14 residues. V was clipped by 6 bases and J by 1 base; unmatched bases: 4. Germline V gives CDR1 SNHLY, CDR2 FYNNEI. CDR3 nucleotide sequence: TGTGCCAGCAGGGACAGGGCGGCGAACACTGAAGCTTTCTTT. Translating it yields CASRDRAANTEAFF.

This clone was observed a handful of times. The chain employs TRBV11-3 and TRBJ2-3, with TRBD2 identical over 8 bases. Germline assignment: CDR1 SGHNT and CDR2 YENEEA. The ends lost 1 base at V and 2 bases at J; junction bases unmatched: 2. This CDR3 region has 15 residues. CDR3 DNA: TGTGCCAGCAGCTTAGGGGGACTAGACACAGATACGCAGTATTTT. It specifies CASSLGGLDTDTQYF.

Only a few counts were recorded for this clone. The chain carries TRBV7-2 and TRBJ1-6; 8 positions match TRBD1. Germline V CDR1 and CDR2: SGHTA, FQGNSA. The trim removed 3 bases at V and 10 bases at J, leaving 11 bases unmatched. CDR3 length: 16 amino acids. Written as DNA, the CDR3 is TGTGCCAGCAGCTTCACAGGGGGGGCCCGTAGGTCACCCCTCCACTTT. This codes for CASSFTGGARRSPLHF.

The rearrangement uses TRBV7-8 and TRBJ1-1; D remains unclear. Germline CDR1 SGHVS, CDR2 FQNEAQ. This CDR3 has 13 residues. Trimming took off 1 base at V and 3 bases at J, with 6 bases between the two ends. The CDR3 is CASSLGEDTEAFF. In DNA, the CDR3 is TGTGCCAGCAGCTTAGGTGAGGACACTGAAGCTTTCTTT.

This chain joins TRBV5-4 and TRBJ1-2; possible D gene TRBD1, 5 bases. V lost 4 bases and J 8 bases, leaving 21 bases between the germline ends. This CDR3 is 15 amino acids long. Germline assignment: CDR1 SGHNT and CDR2 YYREEE (reference sequence). The CDR3 sequence is CASSHDGTSRMGYTF. DNA for the CDR3: TGTGCCAGCAGCCACGACGGGACTTCCCGGATGGGCTACACCTTC.

As to this clone: This specimen includes other DNA sequences encoding the same CDR3. The rearrangement uses TRBV7-2 and TRBJ2-7; TRBD2 aligns across 12 bases. Germline V lookup: CDR1 SGHTA, CDR2 FQGNSA. The CDR3 length is 15 residues. J gave up 0 bases and V 3 bases, and 0 bases lay outside the gene matches. The CDR3 is CASSLTSGSSYEQYF. As DNA, the CDR3 is TGTGCCAGCAGCTTGACTAGCGGGAGCTCCTACGAGCAGTACTTC.

This clone was counted a few times. The chain uses TRBV7-3 and TRBJ1-2, with no clear D. The CDR3 is made up of 13 amino acids. Germline CDR1 is SGHTA and CDR2 is FQGTGA. Deletions cut 5 bases from V and 4 bases from J, with 11 bases between. CDR3 residues: CASSPLTSYGYTF. CDR3 bases: TGTGCCAGCAGCCCCCTGACAAGCTATGGCTACACCTTC.

The chain carries TRBV27 and TRBJ2-4; 7 nucleotides match TRBD2. Germline CDR1 reads MNHEY; CDR2 reads SMNVEV (reference sequence). CDR3 length: 17 residues. Trimming at V came to 0 bases and at J to 0 bases, leaving 5 bases not matched to a gene. The CDR3 protein is CASSLSSSGLAKNIQYF. The CDR3 DNA is TGTGCCAGCAGTTTATCTTCTAGCGGCTTAGCCAAAAACATTCAGTACTTC.

This clone was detected only a few times. The genes are TRBV7-2 and TRBJ2-6; 7 bases agree with TRBD1. Per the germline V gene, CDR1 is SGHTA and CDR2 is FQGNSA. With V trimmed by 5 bases and J by 0 bases, 4 bases remained unmatched. The CDR3 consists of 16 residues. The CDR3 reads CASSPDRASGANVLTF. The CDR3 region has the DNA TGTGCCAGCAGCCCCGACAGGGCCTCTGGGGCCAACGTCCTGACTTTC.